The clone carrying this TCR beta chain was seen a few times. The target antigen is unknown. The data were taken from a study of CD8 T cells in ankylosing spondylitis. Broader study findings: Disease-linked clones bore a CD8+ phenotype, appearing relatively rarely in peripheral blood. What appeared characteristic of ankylosing spondylitis blood was a TCR beta motif of several highly homologous variants.

Losses at the gene ends were 4 bases for V and 7 bases for J; bases not matched to a gene: 9. Per the germline V gene, CDR1 is SGDLS and CDR2 is YYNGEE. CDR3 length: 16 residues. MiXCR, applied by TCRdb to the 5' RACE reads, yields one record per CDR3 protein. The sample records around 10,000 distinct CDR3 sequences, around 6% being singletons. The sequence derives from a female donor with ankylosing spondylitis or in good health (not recorded which). Sequenced input: blood, either unsorted or a sorted T cell fraction (not recorded which). The chain uses TRBV9 and TRBJ2-2; 11 positions agree with TRBD1. The CDR3, as DNA: TGTGCCAGCAGCCCGTCCGGGACAGGGGGTGGCGGGGAGCTGTTTTTT. This codes for CASSPSGTGGGGELFF.